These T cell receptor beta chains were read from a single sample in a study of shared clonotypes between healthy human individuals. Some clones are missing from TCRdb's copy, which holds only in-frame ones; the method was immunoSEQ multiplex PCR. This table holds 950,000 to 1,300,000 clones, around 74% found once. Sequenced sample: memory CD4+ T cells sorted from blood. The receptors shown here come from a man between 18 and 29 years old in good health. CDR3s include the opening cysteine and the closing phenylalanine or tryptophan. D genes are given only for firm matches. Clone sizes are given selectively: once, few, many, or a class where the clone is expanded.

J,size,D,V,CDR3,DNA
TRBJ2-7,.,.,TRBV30,CACASGSSYEQYF,TGTGCCTGTGCTAGTGGGAGCTCCTACGAGCAGTACTTC
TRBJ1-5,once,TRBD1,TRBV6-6,CASSSTGGSNQPQHF,TGTGCCAGCAGTTCCACAGGGGGAAGCAATCAGCCCCAGCATTTT
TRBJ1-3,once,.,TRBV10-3,CAINTSGTGGNTIYF,TGTGCCATCAACACTTCCGGGACGGGAGGAAACACCATATATTTT
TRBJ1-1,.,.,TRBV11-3,CASSPGGVNTEAFF,TGTGCCAGCAGCCCTGGGGGAGTGAACACTGAAGCTTTCTTT
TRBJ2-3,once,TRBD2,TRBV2,CASKMGGGTDTQYF,TGTGCCAGCAAGATGGGAGGGGGCACAGATACGCAGTATTTT
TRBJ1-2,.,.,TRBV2,CASSEKYGYTF,TGTGCCAGCAGTGAAAAATATGGCTACACCTTC
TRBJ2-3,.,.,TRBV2,CASSEGGWDTQYF,TGTGCCAGCAGCGAGGGTGGGTGGGATACGCAGTATTTT
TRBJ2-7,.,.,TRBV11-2,CASSQFREAYEQYF,TGTGCCAGCAGCCAATTTAGGGAGGCCTACGAGCAGTACTTC
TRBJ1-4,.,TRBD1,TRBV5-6,CASRILTGVPNEKLFF,TGTGCCAGCAGGATTCTGACAGGGGTGCCTAATGAAAAACTGTTTTTT
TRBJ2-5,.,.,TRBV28,CASSLSVPSGGTQYF,TGTGCCAGCAGTTTGTCGGTCCCGTCCGGTGGGACCCAGTACTTC
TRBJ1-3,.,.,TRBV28,CASSLAASILGNTIYF,TGTGCCAGCAGTTTAGCCGCAAGTATCTTAGGAAACACCATATATTTT
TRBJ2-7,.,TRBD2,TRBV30,CAWSRGRLAGAGEQYF,TGTGCCTGGAGCCGGGGAAGACTAGCGGGGGCGGGGGAGCAGTACTTC
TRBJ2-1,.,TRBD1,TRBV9,CASSVGVVDRGEEQFF,TGTGCCAGCAGCGTAGGAGTGGTGGACAGGGGGGAAGAGCAGTTCTTC